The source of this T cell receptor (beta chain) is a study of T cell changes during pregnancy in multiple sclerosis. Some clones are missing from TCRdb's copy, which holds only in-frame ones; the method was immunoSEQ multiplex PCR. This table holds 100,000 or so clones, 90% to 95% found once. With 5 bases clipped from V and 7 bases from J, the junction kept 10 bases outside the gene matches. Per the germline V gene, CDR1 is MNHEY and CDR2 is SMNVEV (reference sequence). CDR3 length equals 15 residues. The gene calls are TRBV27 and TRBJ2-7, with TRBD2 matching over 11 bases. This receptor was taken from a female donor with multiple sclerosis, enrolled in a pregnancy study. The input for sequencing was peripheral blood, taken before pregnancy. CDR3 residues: CASSPIAGGPGEQYF. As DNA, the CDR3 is TGTGCCAGCAGTCCTATAGCGGGAGGGCCGGGGGAGCAGTACTTC.